This TCR beta chain was retrieved from a study of T cells after somatic rescue of genetic block. Sequenced by immunoSEQ multiplex PCR; TCRdb stores in-frame clones only, minus some. This table holds approximately 88,000 clones, 85% to 90% found once. The CDR3 has 15 residues. CDR1 is MNHEY and CDR2 is SVGAGI in the germline V gene. The V end was cut by 0 bases, the J end by 0 bases, with 8 bases between. The rearrangement links TRBV6-5 to TRBJ1-1; D gene ambiguous. This TCR was recovered from a woman younger than 35. The sequenced sample consisted of peripheral blood mononuclear cells (PBMCs). CDR3 bases: TGTGCCAGCAGTTACTCGGGAGGAATGAACACTGAAGCTTTCTTT. It specifies CASSYSGGMNTEAFF.